This TCR beta chain emerged from a study of cytomegalovirus exposure and HLA in healthy donors. Points from the study as a whole: A subsequent analysis found that TCR clusters from the first cohort also tended to co-occur in the 130 or so validation repertoires, with approximately 95% of cluster scores above 0.

About this clone itself: Its antigen is still unknown.

From germline, CDR1 is SGHNT and CDR2 YYREEE (reference sequence). The length of the CDR3 is 20 residues. J lost 0 bases, V lost 3 bases, and 20 bases had no gene match. The assay was immunoSEQ multiplex PCR, and TCRdb's table has in-frame clones only and misses some. The sample yields roughly 130,000 clones, around nine tenths seen once. The V call is TRBV5-4, the J call TRBJ2-7, with 8 bases fitting TRBD2. The sequence derives from a man between 25 and 39 years old in good health and CMV-seronegative. The sequencing input was PBMCs. The CDR3 protein is CASSSPRGAGEPRSSYEQYF. CDR3 nucleotide sequence: TGTGCCAGCAGCTCGCCGCGAGGAGCGGGGGAGCCAAGGAGCTCCTACGAGCAGTACTTC.